These 15 T cell receptor beta chains were all obtained from the same sample, sequenced in a study of metastatic and nonmetastatic thyroid tumors (dated by TCRdb to 2018 to 2020). The library was generated by PCR. The sample was run on an Illumina HiSeq 4000. TCRdb reprocessed the public reads (quality trimming at Q25 with fastp, clone calling with MiXCR) and kept in-frame beta chains. The sample table holds some 15,000 clones, of which more than 20% were seen once. More than 9% of the sample belongs to the ten largest clones. No patient had received any treatment before thyroid surgery. Sequencing used adjacent normal tissue. These receptors came from a female donor with papillary thyroid cancer or a benign thyroid nodule (not recorded which). Some clones in this sample may be carry-over from other donors' samples.

V usage is TRBV11-2 and J usage is TRBJ1-6, with D possibly being TRBD1 (6 bases). The CDR3 is made up of 15 amino acids. V was pared by 6 bases and J by 8 bases, with 17 bases between. Germline V gene lookup returns CDR1 SGHAT and CDR2 FQNNGV. The CDR3: CASRIPGGGYSPLHF. The CDR3 DNA follows: TGTGCCAGCAGAATCCCCGGAGGGGGGTATTCACCCCTCCACTTT. The full variable domain, with the rest looked up from reference TRBV11-2 and TRBJ1-6, is EAGVAQSPRYKIIEKRQSVAFWCNPISGHATLYWYQQILGQGPKLLIQFQNNGVVDDSQLPKDRFSAERLKGVDSTLKIQPAKLEDSAVYLCASRIPGGGYSPLHFGNGTRLTVT.

To note about this clone: At one end the junction does not follow the germline gene, possibly because of a read error. The sample contains more than one DNA sequence encoding this CDR3. This chain joins TRBV12-3 or TRBV12-4 and TRBJ2-3, with D perhaps assigned TRBD1 or TRBD2 (5 bases each). The CDR3 length is 14 residues. The CDR3 DNA sequence: TGTGCCAGCAGTTTAGGAGGGGTGGCAGATACGCAGTACTTT. Residues: CASSLGGVADTQYF.

This clone came up many times. In the same sample, other DNA sequences code for this CDR3. The chain joins TRBV11-3 to TRBJ2-2; D is unclear. The CDR3 runs 12 residues. The germline V gene encodes CDR1 SGHNT and CDR2 YENEEA. The V and J ends lost 5 bases and 2 bases respectively, with 3 bases between them. CDR3 region: CASSPNTGELFF. CDR3 sequence (DNA): TGTGCCAGCAGCCCCAACACCGGGGAGCTGTTTTTT.

This clone has just a few counts. The V call is TRBV28, the J call TRBJ2-1; 9 positions match TRBD2. Per the germline V gene, CDR1 is MDHEN and CDR2 is SYDVKM. CDR3 length equals 18 residues. Trimming at V came to 4 bases and at J to 7 bases, leaving 17 bases not matched to a gene. Here the CDR3 DNA reads TGTGCCAGCAGTTCCTATTTAGTCGAGCGGGAGGAGTTAAATGAGCAGTTCTTC. Residues: CASSSYLVEREELNEQFF.

The rearrangement joins TRBV20-1 to TRBJ2-1; D ambiguous. This CDR3 spans 10 amino acids. V lost 5 bases, J lost 9 bases, and 8 bases lay in between. Germline-derived CDR1 and CDR2 are DFQATT and SNEGSKA (reference sequence). The CDR3 sequence is CSAGVVEQFF. In DNA, the CDR3 is TGCAGTGCTGGGGTGGTTGAGCAGTTCTTC.

This clone was seen a handful of times. V and J are TRBV2 and TRBJ2-7; D possibly uses TRBD1 or TRBD2 (6 bases each). Trimming removed 1 base from V and 0 bases from J, with 16 bases in between. Germline V gene lookup returns CDR1 SNHLY and CDR2 FYNNEI. The CDR3 has 17 amino acids. The CDR3 bases are TGTGCCAGCAGTGAAGTTCCGATGCGGGACATCTCCTACGAGCAGTACTTC. Its protein product is CASSEVPMRDISYEQYF. The full variable domain, completed using reference TRBV2 and TRBJ2-7, is EPEVTQTPSHQVTQMGQEVILRCVPISNHLYFYWYRQILGQKVEFLVSFYNNEISEKSEIFDDQFSVERPDGSNFTLKIRSTKLEDSAMYFCASSEVPMRDISYEQYFGPGTRLTVT.

This clone was seen a handful of times. A junction boundary mismatches the germline segment, possibly from a read error. V is TRBV6-1 and J is TRBJ1-5, with a weak D call TRBD1 (5 bases). The CDR3 runs 16 residues. The germline CDR1 and CDR2 sequences are MNHNS and SASEGT. The CDR3 nucleotides read TGTGCCAGCAGCTCCGGGACCGGGAGGGGCAATCAGCTCCAGCATTTT. Translation gives CASSSGTGRGNQLQHF.

This clone was found once. Other DNA sequences from this sample encode an identical CDR3 as well. The rearrangement links TRBV5-1 to TRBJ2-7; weak D call: TRBD2 (6 bases). CDR3 length: 14 amino acids. Trimming shortened V by 5 bases and J by 2 bases, and 14 bases separated the two germline ends. The V gene's germline CDR1 is SGHRS and CDR2 YFSETQ. CDR3 DNA sequence: TGCGCCAGCAGTAGCGGTAGGGCGACCTACGAGCAGTACTTC. Protein sequence: CASSSGRATYEQYF.

V is TRBV11-2 and J is TRBJ2-1; D unresolved. The V gene's germline CDR1 is SGHAT and CDR2 FQNNGV. V dropped 0 bases and J dropped 0 bases, with 9 bases sitting between them. This CDR3 comprises 16 residues. CDR3 nucleotides: TGTGCCAGCAGCTTAGAGGCAAGCCTCTCCTACAATGAGCAGTTCTTC. Translated, it gives CASSLEASLSYNEQFF.

This clone was seen a handful of times. The rearrangement links TRBV19 to TRBJ1-2; a weak D match, TRBD1 (5 bases). V lost 8 bases and J lost 2, with 15 bases in between. The CDR3 consists of 14 residues. CDR1 and CDR2 (germline): LNHDA, SQIVND (reference sequence). The CDR3 loop reads CASGSLGPNYGYTF. The DNA for the CDR3 is TGTGCCAGTGGCTCCTTGGGGCCGAACTATGGCTACACCTTC.

This clone occurred a few times. Sequence at one end of the junction differs from germline and may be a read error. The chain recombines TRBV27 with TRBJ2-1; TRBD2 agrees at 7 bases. This CDR3 is built from 14 residues. The germline V gene has CDR1 MNHEY and CDR2 SMNVEV (reference sequence). The CDR3 region has the DNA TGTGCCAGCAGTTTATCCAGCGGGATAGGTGAGCAGTCCTTC. Translating it yields CASSLSSGIGEQSF.

This clone was seen more than once but under ten times. The chain uses TRBV27 and TRBJ1-5; D might be TRBD1 (5 bases). This CDR3 region has 13 residues. V dropped 6 bases and J dropped 1 base, with 7 bases sitting between them. CDR1 is MNHEY, CDR2 SMNVEV, per germline (reference sequence). The CDR3, as DNA: TGTGCCAGCAGGGGGCTGAGCAATCAGCCCCAGCATTTT. Amino acid sequence: CASRGLSNQPQHF.

On this clone itself: At one boundary the junction diverges from the germline segment, which might be a read error. The rearrangement joins TRBV5-1 to TRBJ1-2, with D hard to call. The CDR3 covers 17 residues. Germline V gene sequence: CDR1 SGHRS, CDR2 YFSETQ. The CDR3 DNA reads TGCGCCAGCAGCTTGGCCGGGCAGCGAGTTGGGTACTACGGCTACACCTTC. As protein: CASSLAGQRVGYYGYTF.

The chain recombines TRBV5-7 with TRBJ2-2; no clear D. TRBV5-7 is identified as an open reading frame with a role that is uncertain. The length of the CDR3 is 11 residues. V lost 6 bases and J lost 6, with 6 bases in between. CDR3 bases: TGTGCCAGCACCTCCTCCGGGGAGCTGTTTTTT. It encodes CASTSSGELFF.

The chain combines TRBV11-1 with TRBJ1-4; possible D gene TRBD1, 5 bases. The V end was cut by 1 base, the J end by 8 bases, with 14 bases between. Per the germline V gene, CDR1 is SGHAT and CDR2 is FQDESV (reference sequence). The CDR3 runs 15 residues. CDR3 nucleotides: TGTGCCAGCAGCTTAGGCGTGGGCGGGGGGGAAAAACTGTTTTTT. It encodes CASSLGVGGGEKLFF. The variable domain in full, with the rest retrieved from reference TRBV11-1 and TRBJ1-4, is EAEVAQSPRYKITEKSQAVAFWCDPISGHATLYWYRQILGQGPELLVQFQDESVVDDSQLPKDRFSAERLKGVDSTLKIQPAELGDSAMYLCASSLGVGGGEKLFFGSGTQLSVL.